This T cell receptor (beta chain) stems from a study of early stage breast cancer tumors. Across the study: Among approximately 12 ER+/PR+/HER2- tumors, eight were ductal, four lobular. Samples were sequenced at 9 to 10-fold average coverage.

The protocol was immunoSEQ multiplex PCR, while the TCRdb copy is restricted to in-frame clones and leaves out a portion. This sample has tens of thousands of clones; roughly four fifths occur once, and the top ten carry approximately 4.6%. Study findings and constraints: Tumors had roughly 2.5-fold higher T cell density and higher clonality than adjacent normal breast tissue.

Notes on this clone: Its antigen is as yet unknown.

The CDR3 is 13 residues long. Germline V gene data show CDR1 as ENHRY and CDR2 as SYGVKD. V gave up 7 bases and J gave up 4 bases; unmatched junction bases: 5. This sequence joins TRBV10-3 and TRBJ2-5; TRBD2 matches 8 bases. The sequencing input was blood. This TCR was recovered from a person aged 40-50 years with breast cancer. The chain's CDR3 is CAIKAGERETQYF. The CDR3 DNA is TGTGCCATCAAAGCGGGAGAGAGAGAGACCCAGTACTTC.